This section outlines one T cell receptor beta chain sequence together with its context. This clonotype showed up just a few times. Its antigen is not yet known. No per-base quality is available; no much larger clone lies one base away. The data belong to a study of early T cells in non-severe SARS-CoV-2 infection (dated by TCRdb to the early 2020s). For context, the study as a whole: Because TCR sequencing was done on bulk RNA from unsorted whole blood, the alpha and beta chains could not be paired. Overall results and qualifications from the work: VDJdb matching was skewed toward anti-spike CD8 responses, so virus-specific expansions were likely underestimated and private and CD4 specificities were missed.

This was a case-control study nested in a cohort of healthcare workers in London, UK, who had nasopharyngeal swab PCR tests and blood samples taken every week. Healthcare workers were enrolled in the week of the UK lockdown, from 23 to 31 March 2020, and were followed every week for up to roughly 15 weeks. Libraries were built with 5' RACE. Sequencing was carried out with a NextSeq 500. To correct for sequencing error and PCR bias, the TCR library protocol tagged individual cDNA molecules with unique molecular identifiers. Sequencing covered both TCR alpha and beta chains, and within each sample the abundances of alpha and beta sequences were tightly co-correlated. On the study's bioinformatics: V gene, J gene and CDR3 annotation of TCR sequences was performed with Decombinator V4. TCRs were defined as expanded if a significant change between any two time points was detected under a Poisson model with p below 0.0001. TCR abundances were normalised to the total number of TCRs sequenced per sample and were expressed as counts per million. VDJdb, accessed 1 November 2021, was searched for CMV, EBV and SARS-CoV-2 annotated TCRs, excluding TCRs annotated for multiple antigens. The raw public reads went through TCRdb reprocessing: fastp at Q25, MiXCR clone calling, in-frame beta chains kept. Rows with a matching CDR3 protein are joined into one entry that keeps the most common DNA and genes. These V and J calls rely on TCRdb rather than the paper's analysis. The sample contains roughly 120,000 distinct CDR3 sequences, about 15% of them found a single time. The ten largest make up 21% of the sample.

The material sequenced was whole blood. This TCR came from an adult who was a healthcare worker with PCR-confirmed SARS-CoV-2 infection or an uninfected control (not recorded which).

Here is the DNA: TGCAGTGCTAGTCCCGCTCAAACGAACACTGAAGCTTTCTTT. Translation gives CSASPAQTNTEAFF. The chain is assembled from TRBV20-1 and TRBJ1-1, with the D gene not confidently named. Including the terminal cysteine and phenylalanine, the CDR3 comprises 14 residues. This entry keeps only the CDR3 DNA: 42 bases, framed from base 1. The trim is 3 bases for V and 1 base for J, with a gap of 12 bases between the germline ends. Via the germline V gene (reference sequence), CDR1 is DFQATT and CDR2 SNEGSKA.